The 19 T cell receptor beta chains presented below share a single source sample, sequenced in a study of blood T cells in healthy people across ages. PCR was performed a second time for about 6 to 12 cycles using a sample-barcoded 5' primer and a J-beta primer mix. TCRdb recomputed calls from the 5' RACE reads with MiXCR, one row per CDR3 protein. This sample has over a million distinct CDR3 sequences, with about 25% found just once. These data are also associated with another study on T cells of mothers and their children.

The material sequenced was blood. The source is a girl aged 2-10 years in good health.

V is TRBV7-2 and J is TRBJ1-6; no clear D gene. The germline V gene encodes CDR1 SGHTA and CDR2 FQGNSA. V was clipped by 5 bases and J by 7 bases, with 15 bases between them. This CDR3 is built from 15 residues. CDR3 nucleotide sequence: TGTGCCAGCAGCAGACGACGGACGGACAATTCACCCCTCCACTTT. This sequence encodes CASSRRRTDNSPLHF.

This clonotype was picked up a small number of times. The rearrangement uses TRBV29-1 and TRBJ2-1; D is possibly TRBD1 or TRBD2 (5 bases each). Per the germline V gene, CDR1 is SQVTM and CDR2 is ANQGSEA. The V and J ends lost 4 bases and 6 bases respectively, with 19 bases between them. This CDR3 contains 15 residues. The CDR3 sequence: CSVGAEYQGPNEQFF. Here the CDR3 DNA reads TGCAGCGTTGGAGCCGAATACCAGGGACCCAATGAGCAGTTCTTC.

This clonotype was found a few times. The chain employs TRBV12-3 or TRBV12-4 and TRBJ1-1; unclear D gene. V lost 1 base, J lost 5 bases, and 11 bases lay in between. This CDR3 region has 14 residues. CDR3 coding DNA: TGTGCCAGCAGTTTAGGAAGCGCCGAAACTGAAGCTTTCTTT. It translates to CASSLGSAETEAFF.

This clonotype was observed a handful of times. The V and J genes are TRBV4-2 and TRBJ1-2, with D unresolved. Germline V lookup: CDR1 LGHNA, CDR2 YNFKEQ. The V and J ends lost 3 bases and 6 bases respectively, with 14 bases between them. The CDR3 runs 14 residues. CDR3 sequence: CASSHYEGGNGYTF. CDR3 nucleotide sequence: TGTGCCAGCAGCCACTATGAGGGAGGGAATGGCTACACCTTC.

The CDR3 reads CASSVGLRLAGLIEQFF. CDR3 DNA: TGTGCCAGCAGCGTAGGGCTTAGACTAGCGGGACTAATTGAGCAGTTCTTC. The gene calls are TRBV9 and TRBJ2-1, with 11 bases identical to TRBD2. The CDR3 covers 17 residues. V gave up 0 bases and J gave up 9 bases; unmatched junction bases: 11. The germline V gene encodes CDR1 SGDLS and CDR2 YYNGEE.

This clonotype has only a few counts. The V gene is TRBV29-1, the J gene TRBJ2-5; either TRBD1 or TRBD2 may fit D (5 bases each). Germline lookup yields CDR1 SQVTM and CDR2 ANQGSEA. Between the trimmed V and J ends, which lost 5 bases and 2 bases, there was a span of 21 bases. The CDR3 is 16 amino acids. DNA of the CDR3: TGCAGCGTTCGGGATCAAGGGGCGACGCTACAAGAGACCCAGTACTTC. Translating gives CSVRDQGATLQETQYF.

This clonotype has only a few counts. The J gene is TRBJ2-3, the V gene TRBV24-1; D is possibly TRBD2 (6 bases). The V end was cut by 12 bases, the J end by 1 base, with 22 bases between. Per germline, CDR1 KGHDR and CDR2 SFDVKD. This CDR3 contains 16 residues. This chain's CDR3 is CAASSSADWGTDTQYF. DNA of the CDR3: TGTGCCGCCTCCTCTAGCGCCGATTGGGGCACAGATACGCAGTATTTT.

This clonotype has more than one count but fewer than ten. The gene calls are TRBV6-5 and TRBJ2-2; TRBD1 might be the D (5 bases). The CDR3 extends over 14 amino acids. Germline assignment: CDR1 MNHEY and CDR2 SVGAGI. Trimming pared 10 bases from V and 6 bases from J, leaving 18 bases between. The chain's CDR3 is CATLRPTVPGELFF. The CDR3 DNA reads TGTGCCACCCTACGACCGACAGTCCCCGGGGAGCTGTTTTTT.

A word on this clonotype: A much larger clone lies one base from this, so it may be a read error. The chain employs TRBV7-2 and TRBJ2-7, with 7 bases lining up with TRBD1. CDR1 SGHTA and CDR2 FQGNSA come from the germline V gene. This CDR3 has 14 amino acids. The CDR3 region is CASSSTGKSCEQYF. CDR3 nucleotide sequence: TGTGCCAGCAGCTCGACAGGGAAGTCCTGCGAGCAGTACTTC.

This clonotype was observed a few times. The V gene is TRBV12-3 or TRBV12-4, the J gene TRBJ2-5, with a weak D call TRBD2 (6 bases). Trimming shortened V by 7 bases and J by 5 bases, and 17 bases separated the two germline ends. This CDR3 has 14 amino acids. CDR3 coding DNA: TGTGCCAGCATGATCCTCGCCCGGGGGGAGACCCAGTACTTC. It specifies CASMILARGETQYF.

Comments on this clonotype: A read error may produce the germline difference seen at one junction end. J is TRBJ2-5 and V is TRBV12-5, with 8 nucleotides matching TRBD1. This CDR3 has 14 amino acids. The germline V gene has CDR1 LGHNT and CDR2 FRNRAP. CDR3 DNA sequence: TGTGCTAGTGGTTTGCAGGGGGCGAGAGAGACCCAATACTTC. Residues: CASGLQGARETQYF.

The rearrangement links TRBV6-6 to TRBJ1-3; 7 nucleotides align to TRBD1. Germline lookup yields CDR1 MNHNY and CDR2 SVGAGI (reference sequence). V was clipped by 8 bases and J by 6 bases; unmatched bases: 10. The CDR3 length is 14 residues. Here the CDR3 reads CASRWVGQLNTIYF. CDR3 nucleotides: TGTGCCAGCCGGTGGGTGGGACAGCTAAACACCATATATTTT.

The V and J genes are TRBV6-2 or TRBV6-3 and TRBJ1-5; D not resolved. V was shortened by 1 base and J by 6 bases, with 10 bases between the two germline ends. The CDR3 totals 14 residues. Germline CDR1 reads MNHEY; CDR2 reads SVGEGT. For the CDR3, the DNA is TGTGCCAGCAGTTACTGGGGATCGGCTCAGCCCCAGCATTTT. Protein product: CASSYWGSAQPQHF.

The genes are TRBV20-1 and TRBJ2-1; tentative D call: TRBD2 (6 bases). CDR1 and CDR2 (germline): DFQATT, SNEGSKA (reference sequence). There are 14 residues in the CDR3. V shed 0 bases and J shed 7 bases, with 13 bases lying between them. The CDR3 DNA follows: TGCAGTGCTAGAGATCCCAGGGCGGGAAATGAGCAGTTCTTC. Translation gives CSARDPRAGNEQFF.

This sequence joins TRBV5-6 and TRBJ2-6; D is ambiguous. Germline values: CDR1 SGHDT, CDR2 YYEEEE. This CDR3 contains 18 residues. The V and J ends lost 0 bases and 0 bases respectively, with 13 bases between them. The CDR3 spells CASSLAAAPFSGANVLTF. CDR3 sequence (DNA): TGTGCCAGCAGCTTGGCCGCAGCTCCGTTCTCTGGGGCCAACGTCCTGACTTTC.

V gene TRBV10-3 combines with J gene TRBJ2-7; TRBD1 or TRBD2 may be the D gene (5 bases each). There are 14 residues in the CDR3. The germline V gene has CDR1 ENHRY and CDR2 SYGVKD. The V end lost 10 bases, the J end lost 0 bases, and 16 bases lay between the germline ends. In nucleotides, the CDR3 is TGTGCCACACAGACAGTGGGGAGCTCCTACGAGCAGTACTTC. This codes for CATQTVGSSYEQYF.

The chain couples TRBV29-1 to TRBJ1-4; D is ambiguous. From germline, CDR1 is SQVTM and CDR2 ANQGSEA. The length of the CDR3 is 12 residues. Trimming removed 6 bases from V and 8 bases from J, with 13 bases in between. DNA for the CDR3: TGCAGCGTGGTAGAAGGAGGGGAAAAACTGTTTTTT. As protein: CSVVEGGEKLFF.

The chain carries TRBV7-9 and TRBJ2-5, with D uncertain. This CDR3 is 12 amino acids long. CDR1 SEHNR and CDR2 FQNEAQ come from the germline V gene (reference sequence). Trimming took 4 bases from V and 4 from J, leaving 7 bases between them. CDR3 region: CASSSPAETQYF. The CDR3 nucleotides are TGTGCCAGCAGCTCTCCAGCAGAGACCCAGTACTTC.

CDR3 protein: CASSENRAYGYTF. The CDR3 region has the DNA TGTGCCAGCAGTGAAAACAGGGCCTATGGCTACACCTTC. The V and J genes are TRBV2 and TRBJ1-2, with TRBD1 as a possible D gene (6 bases). CDR1 and CDR2 (germline): SNHLY, FYNNEI. This CDR3 contains 13 residues. The ends were cut back, 2 bases at V and 4 bases at J, with 8 bases in the middle.